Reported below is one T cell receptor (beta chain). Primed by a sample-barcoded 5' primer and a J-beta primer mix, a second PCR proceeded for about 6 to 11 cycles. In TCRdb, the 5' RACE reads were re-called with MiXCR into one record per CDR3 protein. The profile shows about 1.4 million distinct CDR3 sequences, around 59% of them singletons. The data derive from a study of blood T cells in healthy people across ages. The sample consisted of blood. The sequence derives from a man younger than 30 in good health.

For the CDR3, the DNA is TGCGCCAGCAGCCCCCATCTAGAGAGACAAGAGACCCAGTACTTC. It encodes CASSPHLERQETQYF. The genes are TRBV4-1 and TRBJ2-5; D is ambiguous. V was clipped by 4 bases and J by 2 bases, with 14 bases between them. CDR3 length equals 15 residues. Germline CDR1 reads MGHRA; CDR2 reads YSYEKL.